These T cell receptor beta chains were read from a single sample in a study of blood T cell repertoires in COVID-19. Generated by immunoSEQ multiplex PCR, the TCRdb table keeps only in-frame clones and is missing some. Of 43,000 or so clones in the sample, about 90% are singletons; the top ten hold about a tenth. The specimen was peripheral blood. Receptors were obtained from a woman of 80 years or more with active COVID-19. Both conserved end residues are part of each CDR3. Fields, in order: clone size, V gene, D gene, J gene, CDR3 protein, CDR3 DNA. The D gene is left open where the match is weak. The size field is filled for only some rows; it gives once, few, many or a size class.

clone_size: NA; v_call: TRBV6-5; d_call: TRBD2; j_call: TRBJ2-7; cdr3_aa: CASIRTSSYEQYF; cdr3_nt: TGTGCCAGCATAAGGACTAGCTCCTACGAGCAGTACTTC
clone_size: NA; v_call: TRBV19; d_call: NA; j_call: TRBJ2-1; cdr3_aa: CASSIGRDSYNEQFF; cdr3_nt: TGTGCCAGTAGTATAGGGCGGGACTCCTACAATGAGCAGTTCTTC
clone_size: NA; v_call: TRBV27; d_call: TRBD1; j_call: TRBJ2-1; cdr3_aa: CASRWTGANEQFF; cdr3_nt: TGTGCCAGCCGCTGGACAGGGGCGAATGAGCAGTTCTTC
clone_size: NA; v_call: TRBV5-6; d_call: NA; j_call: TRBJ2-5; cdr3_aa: CASSLFVRPQARHF; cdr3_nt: TGTGCCAGCAGCTTGTTTGTGCGCCCACAGGCCCGTCACTTC
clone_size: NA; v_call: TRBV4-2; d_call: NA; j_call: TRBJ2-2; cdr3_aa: CASSQAKSGRPSGLFF; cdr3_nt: TGTGCCAGCAGCCAAGCAAAATCCGGGAGACCTTCTGGGCTGTTTTTT
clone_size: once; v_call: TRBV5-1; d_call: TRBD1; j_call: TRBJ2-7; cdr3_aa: CASTIGGTAYEQYF; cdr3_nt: TGCGCCAGCACCATAGGTGGGACAGCCTACGAGCAGTACTTC
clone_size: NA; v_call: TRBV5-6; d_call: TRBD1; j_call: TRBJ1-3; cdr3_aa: CASSTRDREGNTIYF; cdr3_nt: TGTGCCAGCAGCACCAGGGACAGAGAGGGAAACACCATATATTTT
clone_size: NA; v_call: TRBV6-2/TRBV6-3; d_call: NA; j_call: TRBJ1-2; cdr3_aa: CASSYSQAQQGWMRLYGYTF; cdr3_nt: TGTGCCAGCAGTTACTCCCAGGCGCAGCAGGGTTGGATGAGGCTCTATGGCTACACCTTC
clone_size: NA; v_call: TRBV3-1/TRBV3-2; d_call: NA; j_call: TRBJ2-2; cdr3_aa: CASSQDLARAGELFF; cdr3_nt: TGTGCCAGCAGCCAAGATCTTGCCAGGGCCGGGGAGCTGTTTTTT
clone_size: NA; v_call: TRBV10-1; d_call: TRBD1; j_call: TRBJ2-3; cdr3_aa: CASSRQGSDTQYF; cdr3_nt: TGCGCCAGCAGCAGACAGGGATCAGATACGCAGTATTTT
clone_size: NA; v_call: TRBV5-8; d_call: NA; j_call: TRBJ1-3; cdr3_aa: CATSAGQISGNTIYF; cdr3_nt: TGTGCCACCTCAGCTGGACAAATCTCTGGAAACACCATATATTTT
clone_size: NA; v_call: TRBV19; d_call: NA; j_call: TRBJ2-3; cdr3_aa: CASTLRGGARDTQYF; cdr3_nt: TGTGCCAGTACCCTAAGGGGGGGAGCCCGTGATACGCAGTATTTT
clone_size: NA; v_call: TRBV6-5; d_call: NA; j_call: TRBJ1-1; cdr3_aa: CASSYAGVNTEAFF; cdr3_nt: TGTGCCAGCAGTTACGCAGGGGTGAACACTGAAGCTTTCTTT
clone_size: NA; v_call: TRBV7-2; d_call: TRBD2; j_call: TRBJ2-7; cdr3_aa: CASSPGLADYEQYF; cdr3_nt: TGTGCCAGCAGTCCGGGACTAGCGGACTACGAGCAGTACTTC
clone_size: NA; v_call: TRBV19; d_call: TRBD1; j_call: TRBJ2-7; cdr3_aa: CASSRDRGYEQYF; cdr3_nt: TGTGCCTCCTCCCGGGACAGGGGTTACGAGCAGTACTTC
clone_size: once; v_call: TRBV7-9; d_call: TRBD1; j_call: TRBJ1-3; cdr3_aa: CASSRDRYSGNTIYF; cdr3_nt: TGTGCCAGCAGCCGGGACAGATACTCTGGAAACACCATATATTTT
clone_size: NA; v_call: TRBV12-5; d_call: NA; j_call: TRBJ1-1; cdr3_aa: CASGLEVGTEAFF; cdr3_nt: TGTGCTAGTGGTTTGGAAGTCGGGACTGAAGCTTTCTTT
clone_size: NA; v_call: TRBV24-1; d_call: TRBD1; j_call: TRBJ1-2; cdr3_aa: CATSETGAYNGYTF; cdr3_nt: TGTGCCACCAGCGAAACAGGGGCCTACAATGGCTACACCTTC
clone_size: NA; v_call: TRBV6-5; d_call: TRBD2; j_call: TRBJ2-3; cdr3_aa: CASSFGLAGDTQYF; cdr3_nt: TGTGCCAGCAGTTTCGGACTAGCGGGTGATACGCAGTATTTT
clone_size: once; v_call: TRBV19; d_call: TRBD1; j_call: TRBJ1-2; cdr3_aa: CASTPTGVSYGYTF; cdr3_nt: TGTGCCAGTACCCCGACAGGGGTTAGCTATGGCTACACCTTC
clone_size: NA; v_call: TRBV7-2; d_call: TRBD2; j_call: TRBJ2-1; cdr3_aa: CASKDSGGARYNEQFF; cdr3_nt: TGTGCCAGCAAAGATAGCGGGGGGGCAAGGTACAATGAGCAGTTCTTC
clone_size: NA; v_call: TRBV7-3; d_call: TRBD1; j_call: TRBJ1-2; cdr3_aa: CASSPTGQGAHYGYTF; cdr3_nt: TGTGCCAGCAGCCCAACGGGACAGGGGGCCCACTATGGCTACACCTTC
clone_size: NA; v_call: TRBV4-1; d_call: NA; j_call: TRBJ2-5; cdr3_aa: CASSQDGGVIETQYF; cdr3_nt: TGCGCCAGCAGCCAAGACGGCGGGGTTATAGAGACCCAGTACTTC
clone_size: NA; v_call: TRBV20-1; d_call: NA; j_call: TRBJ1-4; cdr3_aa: CSASGGVGEKLFF; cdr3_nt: TGCAGTGCTAGTGGGGGGGTTGGTGAAAAACTGTTTTTT
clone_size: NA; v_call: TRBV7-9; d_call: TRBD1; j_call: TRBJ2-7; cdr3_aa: CASSSQGKGQYF; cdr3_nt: TGTGCCAGCAGCTCACAGGGGAAGGGGCAGTACTTC
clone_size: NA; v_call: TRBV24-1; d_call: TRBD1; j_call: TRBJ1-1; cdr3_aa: CATSDGTGPNTEAFF; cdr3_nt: TGTGCCACCAGCGACGGGACAGGGCCGAACACTGAAGCTTTCTTT
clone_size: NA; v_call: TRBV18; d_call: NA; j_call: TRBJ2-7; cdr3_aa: CASSPTGRYEQYF; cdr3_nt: TGTGCCAGCTCACCGACAGGCCGATACGAGCAGTACTTC
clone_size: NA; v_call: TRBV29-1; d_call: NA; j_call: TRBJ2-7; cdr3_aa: CSVQGPGASSYEQYF; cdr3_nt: TGCAGCGTGCAGGGCCCAGGGGCGAGCTCCTACGAGCAGTACTTC
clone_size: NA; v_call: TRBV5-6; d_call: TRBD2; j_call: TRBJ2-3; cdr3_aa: CASSSMTSGGASDTQYF; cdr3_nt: TGTGCCAGCAGCTCTATGACTAGCGGGGGGGCGTCAGATACGCAGTATTTT
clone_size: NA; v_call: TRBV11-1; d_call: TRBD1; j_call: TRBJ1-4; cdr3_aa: CASSLPAGGNEKLFF; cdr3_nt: TGTGCCAGCAGCTTACCAGCAGGGGGTAATGAAAAACTGTTTTTT
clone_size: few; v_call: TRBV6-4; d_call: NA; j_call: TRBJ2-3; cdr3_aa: CASSKGGSTDTQYF; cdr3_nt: TGTGCCAGCAGTAAGGGGGGGAGCACAGATACGCAGTATTTT
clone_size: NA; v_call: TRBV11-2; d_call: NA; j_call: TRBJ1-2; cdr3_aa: CAISPVGVSYTF; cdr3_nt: TGTGCCATATCCCCCGTCGGGGTGAGCTACACCTTC
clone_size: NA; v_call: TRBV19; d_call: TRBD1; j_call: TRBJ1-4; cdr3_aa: CASSLPGQGNEKLFF; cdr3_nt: TGTGCCAGTAGTCTTCCGGGACAGGGTAATGAAAAACTGTTTTTT
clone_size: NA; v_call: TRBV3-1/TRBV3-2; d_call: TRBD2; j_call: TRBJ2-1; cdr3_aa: CASSRRASGDNEQFF; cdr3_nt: TGTGCCAGCAGCCGGCGGGCTAGCGGGGACAATGAGCAGTTCTTC
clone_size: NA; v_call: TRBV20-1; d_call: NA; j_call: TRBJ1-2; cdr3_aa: CSAKRQYGYTF; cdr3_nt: TGCAGTGCTAAAAGACAATATGGCTACACCTTC
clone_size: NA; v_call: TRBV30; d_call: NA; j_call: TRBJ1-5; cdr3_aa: CAWSTGSRAQPQHF; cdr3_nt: TGTGCCTGGAGTACGGGATCTAGGGCTCAGCCCCAGCATTTT
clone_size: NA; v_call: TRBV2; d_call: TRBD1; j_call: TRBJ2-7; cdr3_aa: CASRPTPDRGYEQYF; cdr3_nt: TGTGCCAGCAGGCCCACACCCGACAGGGGGTACGAGCAGTACTTC
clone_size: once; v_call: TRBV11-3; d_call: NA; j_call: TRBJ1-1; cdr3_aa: CAREGSKTEAFF; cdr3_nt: TGTGCTAGGGAGGGGTCCAAGACTGAAGCTTTCTTT
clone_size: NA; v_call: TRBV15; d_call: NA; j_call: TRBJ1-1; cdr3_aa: CATSRELLNTEAFF; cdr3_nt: TGTGCCACCAGCAGAGAGTTACTCAACACTGAAGCTTTCTTT
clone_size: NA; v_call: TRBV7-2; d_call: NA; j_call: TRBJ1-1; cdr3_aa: CASSSTRNTEAFF; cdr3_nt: TGTGCCAGCAGCTCCACACGGAACACTGAAGCTTTCTTT
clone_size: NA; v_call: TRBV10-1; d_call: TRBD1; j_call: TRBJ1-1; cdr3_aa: CASGNRGRTEAFF; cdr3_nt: TGCGCCAGCGGTAACAGGGGAAGGACTGAAGCTTTCTTT
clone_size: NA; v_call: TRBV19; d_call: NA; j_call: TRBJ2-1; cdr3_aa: CASSMDGRAGSGNEQFF; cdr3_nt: TGTGCCAGTAGTATGGACGGGCGGGCCGGTTCAGGCAATGAGCAGTTCTTC
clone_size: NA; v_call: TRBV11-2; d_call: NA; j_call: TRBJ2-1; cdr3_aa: CASSQTPDSSYNEQFF; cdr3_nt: TGTGCCAGCAGCCAAACTCCCGACAGCTCCTACAATGAGCAGTTCTTC
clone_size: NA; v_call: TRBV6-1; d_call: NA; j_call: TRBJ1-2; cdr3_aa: CASSETAGRNYGYTF; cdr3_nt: TGTGCCAGCAGTGAAACGGCAGGGCGGAACTATGGCTACACCTTC
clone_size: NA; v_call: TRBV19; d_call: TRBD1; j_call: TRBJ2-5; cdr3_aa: CASSIFGQGESQETQYF; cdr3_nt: TGTGCCAGTAGCATTTTTGGACAGGGGGAAAGCCAAGAGACCCAGTACTTC
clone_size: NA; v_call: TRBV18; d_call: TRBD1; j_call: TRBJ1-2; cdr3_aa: CASQKGADNYGYTF; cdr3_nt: TGTGCCAGCCAGAAGGGGGCGGATAACTATGGCTACACCTTC
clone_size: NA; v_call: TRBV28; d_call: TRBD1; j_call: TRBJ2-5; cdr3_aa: CASSSTGGADQETQYF; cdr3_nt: TGTGCCAGCAGTTCGACAGGGGGCGCCGACCAGGAGACCCAGTACTTC
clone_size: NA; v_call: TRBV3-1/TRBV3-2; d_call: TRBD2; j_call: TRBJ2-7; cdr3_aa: CASSQGVASGTYEQYF; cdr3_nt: TGTGCCAGCAGCCAAGGTGTTGCTAGCGGAACCTACGAGCAGTACTTC
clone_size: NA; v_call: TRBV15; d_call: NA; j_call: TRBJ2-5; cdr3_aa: CATSRDLGGQETQYF; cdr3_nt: TGTGCCACCAGCAGAGATCTAGGGGGCCAAGAGACCCAGTACTTC
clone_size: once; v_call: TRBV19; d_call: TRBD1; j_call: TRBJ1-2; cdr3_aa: CASREMGQGFYTF; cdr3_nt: TGTGCCAGTAGAGAAATGGGACAGGGGTTCTACACCTTC
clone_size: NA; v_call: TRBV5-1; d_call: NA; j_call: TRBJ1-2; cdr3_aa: CASSLEGANYGYTF; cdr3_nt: TGCGCCAGCAGCTTGGAGGGAGCTAACTATGGCTACACCTTC